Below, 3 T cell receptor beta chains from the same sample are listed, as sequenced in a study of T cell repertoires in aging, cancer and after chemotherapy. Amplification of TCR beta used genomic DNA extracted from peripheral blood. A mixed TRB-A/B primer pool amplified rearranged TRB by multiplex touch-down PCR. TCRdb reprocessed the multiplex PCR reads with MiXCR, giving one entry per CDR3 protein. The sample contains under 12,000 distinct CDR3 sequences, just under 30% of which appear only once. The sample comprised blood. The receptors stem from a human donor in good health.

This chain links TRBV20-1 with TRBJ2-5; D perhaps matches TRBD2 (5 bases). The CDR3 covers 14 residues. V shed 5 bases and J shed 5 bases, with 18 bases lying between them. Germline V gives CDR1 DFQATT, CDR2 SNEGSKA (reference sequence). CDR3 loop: CSAPAKRYGETQYF. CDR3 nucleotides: TGCAGTGCTCCCGCCAAGCGGTACGGGGAGACCCAGTACTTC.

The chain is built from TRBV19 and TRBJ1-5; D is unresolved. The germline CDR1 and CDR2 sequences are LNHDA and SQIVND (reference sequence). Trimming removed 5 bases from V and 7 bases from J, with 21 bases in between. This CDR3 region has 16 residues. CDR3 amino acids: CASSFYPGRPTQPQHF. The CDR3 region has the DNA TGTGCCAGTAGTTTCTACCCCGGACGGCCTACGCAGCCCCAGCATTTT.

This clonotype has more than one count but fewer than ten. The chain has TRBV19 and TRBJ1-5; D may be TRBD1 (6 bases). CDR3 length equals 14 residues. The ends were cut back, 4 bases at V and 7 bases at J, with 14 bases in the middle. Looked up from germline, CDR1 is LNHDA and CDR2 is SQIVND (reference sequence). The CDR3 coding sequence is TGTGCCAGTAGTAAAGGACAGCTCGGCCAGCCCCAGCATTTT. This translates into CASSKGQLGQPQHF. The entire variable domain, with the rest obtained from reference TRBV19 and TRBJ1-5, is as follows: DGGITQSPKYLFRKEGQNVTLSCEQNLNHDAMYWYRQDPGQGLRLIYYSQIVNDFQKGDIAEGYSVSREKKESFPLTVTSAQKNPTAFYLCASSKGQLGQPQHFGDGTRLSIL.